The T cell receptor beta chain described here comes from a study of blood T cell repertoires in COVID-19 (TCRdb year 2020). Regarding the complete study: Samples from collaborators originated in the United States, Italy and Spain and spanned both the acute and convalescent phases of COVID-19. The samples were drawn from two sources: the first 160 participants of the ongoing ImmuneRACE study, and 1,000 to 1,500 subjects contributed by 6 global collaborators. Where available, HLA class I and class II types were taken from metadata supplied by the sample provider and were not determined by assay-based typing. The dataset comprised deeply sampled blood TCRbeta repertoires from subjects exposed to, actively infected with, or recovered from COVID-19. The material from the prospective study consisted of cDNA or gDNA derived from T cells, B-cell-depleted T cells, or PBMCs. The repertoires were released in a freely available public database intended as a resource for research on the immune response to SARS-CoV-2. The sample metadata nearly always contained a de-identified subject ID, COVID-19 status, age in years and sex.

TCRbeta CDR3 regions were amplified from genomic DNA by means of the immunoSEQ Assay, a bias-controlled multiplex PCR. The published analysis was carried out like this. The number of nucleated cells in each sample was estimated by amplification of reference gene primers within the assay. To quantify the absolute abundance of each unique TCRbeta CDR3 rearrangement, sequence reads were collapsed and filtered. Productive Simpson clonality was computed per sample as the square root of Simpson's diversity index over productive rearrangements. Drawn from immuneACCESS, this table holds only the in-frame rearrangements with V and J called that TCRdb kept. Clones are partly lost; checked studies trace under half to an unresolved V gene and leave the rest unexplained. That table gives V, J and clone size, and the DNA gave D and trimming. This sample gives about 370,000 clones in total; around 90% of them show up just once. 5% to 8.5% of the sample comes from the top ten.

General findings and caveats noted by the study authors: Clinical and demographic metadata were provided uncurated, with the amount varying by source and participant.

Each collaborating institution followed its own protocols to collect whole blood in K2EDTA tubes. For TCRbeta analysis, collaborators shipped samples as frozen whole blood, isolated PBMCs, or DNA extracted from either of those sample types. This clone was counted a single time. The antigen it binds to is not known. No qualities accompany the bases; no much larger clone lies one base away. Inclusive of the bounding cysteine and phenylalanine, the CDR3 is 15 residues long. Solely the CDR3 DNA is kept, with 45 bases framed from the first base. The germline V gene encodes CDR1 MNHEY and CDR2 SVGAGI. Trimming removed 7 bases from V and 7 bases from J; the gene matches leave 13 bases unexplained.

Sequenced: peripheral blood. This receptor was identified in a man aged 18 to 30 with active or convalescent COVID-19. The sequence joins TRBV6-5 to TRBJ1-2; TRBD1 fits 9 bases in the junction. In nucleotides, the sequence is TGTGCCAGCATTCCCAAGGTGGGACAGGGAATTGGCTACACCTTC. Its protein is CASIPKVGQGIGYTF.